This entry lists 3 T cell receptor beta chains sequenced from one sample in a study of cytomegalovirus exposure and HLA in healthy donors. Researchers ran the PCR with 60 Vbeta and 13 Jbeta primers. Sequencing was performed with immunoSEQ multiplex PCR; in TCRdb, only in-frame clones are kept and a portion is missing. The data show 30,000 to 35,000 clones, and the top ten clones hold approximately 4.5%. The sequenced sample consisted of PBMCs. Receptor source: a woman aged 40 to 50 in good health and CMV-seropositive.

This chain uses TRBV2 with TRBJ1-5, with unresolved D. Trimming stripped 0 bases from V and 2 bases from J, with 11 bases between. The CDR3 runs 16 residues. Per the germline V gene, CDR1 is SNHLY and CDR2 is FYNNEI. CDR3 amino acids: CASSEAGRAGNQPQHF. CDR3 nucleotides: TGTGCCAGCAGTGAAGCGGGGAGGGCCGGCAATCAGCCCCAGCATTTT.

J is TRBJ1-4 and V is TRBV7-3; 9 nucleotides line up with TRBD1. Germline CDR1 SGHTA, CDR2 FQGTGA. V gave up 7 bases and J gave up 8 bases; unmatched junction bases: 8. The CDR3 covers 14 residues. The chain's CDR3 is CASNADRGGEKLFF. The CDR3 DNA reads as TGTGCCAGCAACGCGGACAGGGGTGGGGAAAAACTGTTTTTT.

The chain recombines TRBV11-2 with TRBJ2-1; 9 nucleotides align to TRBD2. This CDR3 has 15 amino acids. Germline V lookup: CDR1 SGHAT, CDR2 FQNNGV. V lost 4 bases to trimming and J lost 4 bases; unmatched junction nucleotides: 5. CDR3 loop: CASSSYLAGYNEQFF. DNA of the CDR3: TGTGCCAGCAGCTCGTATCTAGCGGGGTACAATGAGCAGTTCTTC.